This TCR beta chain was identified in a study of spatial heterogeneity in lung cancer. The study, taken as a whole, reports: One measure, the expanded intratumoral alpha and beta TCR count, tracked tumor mutation counts.

TCRdb re-called the 5' RACE reads with MiXCR, one entry per CDR3 protein. This table has about 13,000 distinct CDR3 sequences, about 6% appearing once. In this sample, this clonotype turned up a few times. What it binds is unknown. This beta chain is a stray read from a library made for alpha chains; its abundance is not meaningful. Time point indicated: sample taken at primary tumor resection. Here the sequenced sample was lung tumor tissue, taken at surgery. This clonotype was sampled from a female donor with early-stage non-small cell lung cancer.

The CDR3: CASSIQGNEQYF. For the CDR3, the DNA is TGTGCCAGTAGTATACAGGGGAACGAGCAGTACTTC. The chain links TRBV19 to TRBJ2-7; possible D gene TRBD1, 6 bases. V lost 2 bases, J lost 5 bases, and 7 bases lay in between. The CDR3 sequence is 12 residues long. CDR1 LNHDA and CDR2 SQIVND come from the germline V gene (reference sequence).